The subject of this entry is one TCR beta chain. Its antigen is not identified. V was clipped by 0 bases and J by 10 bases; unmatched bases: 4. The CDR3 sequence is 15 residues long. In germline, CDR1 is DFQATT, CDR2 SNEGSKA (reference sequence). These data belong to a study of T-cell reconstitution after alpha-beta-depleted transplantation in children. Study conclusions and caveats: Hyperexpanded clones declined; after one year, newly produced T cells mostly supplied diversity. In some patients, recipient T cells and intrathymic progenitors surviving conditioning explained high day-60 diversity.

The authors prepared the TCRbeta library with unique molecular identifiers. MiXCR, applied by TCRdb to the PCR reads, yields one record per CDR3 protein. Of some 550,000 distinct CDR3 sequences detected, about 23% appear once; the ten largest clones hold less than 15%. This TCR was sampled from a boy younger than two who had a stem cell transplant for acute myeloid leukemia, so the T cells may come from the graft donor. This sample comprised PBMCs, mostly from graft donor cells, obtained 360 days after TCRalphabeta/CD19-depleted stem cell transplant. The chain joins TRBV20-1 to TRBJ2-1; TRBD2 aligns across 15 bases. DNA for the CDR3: TGCAGTGCTAGAGATGGACTAGCGGGGGGGCGGGAGCAGTTCTTC. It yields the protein CSARDGLAGGREQFF.